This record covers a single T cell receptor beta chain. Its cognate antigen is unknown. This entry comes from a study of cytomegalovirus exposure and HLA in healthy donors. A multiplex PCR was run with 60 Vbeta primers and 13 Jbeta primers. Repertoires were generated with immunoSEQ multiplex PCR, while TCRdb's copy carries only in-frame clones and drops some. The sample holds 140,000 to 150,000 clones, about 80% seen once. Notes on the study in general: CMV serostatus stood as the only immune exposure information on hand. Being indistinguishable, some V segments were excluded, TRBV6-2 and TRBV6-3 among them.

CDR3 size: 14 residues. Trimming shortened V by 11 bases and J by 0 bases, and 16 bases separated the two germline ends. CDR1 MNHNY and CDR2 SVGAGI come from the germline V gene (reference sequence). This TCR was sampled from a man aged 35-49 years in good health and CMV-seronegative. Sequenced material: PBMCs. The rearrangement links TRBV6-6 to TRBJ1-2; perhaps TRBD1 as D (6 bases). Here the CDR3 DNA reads TGTGCCCACGGGGGGGCCTCAACTAACTATGGCTACACCTTC. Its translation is CAHGGASTNYGYTF.